The clone carrying this T cell receptor (beta chain) was recorded a few times. Its antigen remains unknown. The data derive from a study of T cell responses to AZD1222 COVID-19 vaccine. Points from the study as a whole: Spike-wide coverage was observed for vaccine-associated CD4 TCRs, with dominant responses at 160-218 and 743-854. In the spike-specific TCR repertoire, nearly half reportedly target unmutated variant regions.

Per the germline V gene, CDR1 is SQVTM and CDR2 is ANQGSEA. The CDR3 totals 13 residues. Trimming stripped 6 bases from V and 8 bases from J, with 19 bases between. The method was immunoSEQ multiplex PCR; TCRdb's version includes in-frame clones alone and lacks a portion of them. This sample has tens of thousands of clones, with over 75% found just once. The rearrangement links TRBV29-1 to TRBJ1-2, with D maybe TRBD1 (6 bases). Sequencing used peripheral blood, obtained 28 days after the second AZD1222 dose. The sequence was obtained from an adult who received the AZD1222 COVID-19 vaccine. CDR3 nucleotides: TGCAGCGTGCCGAAGGCCAGGGGAGAAGGCTACACCTTC. Its protein is CSVPKARGEGYTF.